This T cell receptor (beta chain) appears in the sequencing data of a study of regulatory T cells in long-lasting Graves disease. In building TCR beta libraries, iRepertoire HTBI primers were used together with Arm-PCR of CDR3 regions. TCRdb itself ran the multiplex PCR reads through MiXCR, one entry per CDR3 protein. The data contain 400,000 to 500,000 distinct CDR3 sequences, about a sixth of them singletons. Stated time point: newly diagnosed GD, antithyroid drugs for less than 3 months. The TCR library was made from RNA extracted from PBMCs. This clonotype appeared many times. Germline V gives CDR1 LGHNT, CDR2 FRNRAP. The CDR3 consists of 16 residues. Trimming took 4 bases from V and 8 from J; bases not matched to a gene: 13. These data were likewise used in another study, on T cells in Graves' hyperthyroidism and ophthalmopathy. According to that study: The authors' 13 V-J model separated ophthalmopathy from stable hyperthyroidism.

The origin of this receptor is a woman aged 18 to 35 with Graves disease. The chain carries TRBV12-5 and TRBJ2-1; 8 bases agree with TRBD2. Specimen: peripheral blood mononuclear cells (PBMCs), collected at new diagnosis, from a patient treated with antithyroid drugs. This CDR3 reads CASGSGLAGVSDEQFF. The CDR3 DNA reads as TGTGCTAGTGGTTCCGGTCTAGCGGGTGTTAGCGATGAGCAGTTCTTC.